This T cell receptor (beta chain) emerged from a study of blood T cell repertoires in COVID-19. In the original workflow: Nucleated cell number was recorded as an estimate derived from reference gene primer amplification. Produced via immunoSEQ multiplex PCR; TCRdb's table is partial and in-frame only. D and trimming come from the DNA, and the V and J calls and clone size come from that table. The table includes approximately 260,000 clones, 89% detected once. Clinical history reported by participants formed the basis on which cohorts were assigned. Between the trimmed V and J ends, which lost 6 bases and 0 bases, there was a span of 15 bases. CDR3 length equals 16 residues. Per the germline V gene, CDR1 is SGHRS and CDR2 is YFSETQ.

This chain uses TRBV5-1 with TRBJ2-2, with D maybe TRBD1 (6 bases). This sequence was found in a woman aged 55-69 years who had recovered from COVID-19. What was sequenced was PBMCs or T cells enriched from blood (not recorded which). Written as DNA, the CDR3 is TGCGCCAGCACCACTACGACAGGTTCGAACACCGGGGAGCTGTTTTTT. This gives the protein CASTTTTGSNTGELFF.